This T cell receptor (beta chain) emerged from a study of identical twins. The cDNA had a unique molecular identifier and a template-switch universal primer site. MiXCR, run by TCRdb on the 5' RACE reads, gives a single entry per CDR3 protein. In the table there are hundreds of thousands of distinct CDR3 sequences, roughly 10% of which are singletons. There are a few counts of this clonotype. Its specificity is not known. Study observations and caveats: Monozygotic twin pairs showed more out-of-frame TCR alpha sharing than models estimated. Twins' excess sharing was less marked for out-of-frame beta sequences.

Source material: memory (CD45RO+) T cells sorted from blood. The sequence was collected from a woman aged 18-30 years in good health.

For the CDR3, the DNA is TGCGCCAGCAGAGACAGGGCAAATTCACCCCTCCACTTT. It encodes CASRDRANSPLHF. The chain combines TRBV5-1 with TRBJ1-6; 7 nucleotides match TRBD1. Germline CDR1 reads SGHRS; CDR2 reads YFSETQ. The CDR3 extends over 13 amino acids. With V trimmed by 5 bases and J by 7 bases, 3 bases remained unmatched.